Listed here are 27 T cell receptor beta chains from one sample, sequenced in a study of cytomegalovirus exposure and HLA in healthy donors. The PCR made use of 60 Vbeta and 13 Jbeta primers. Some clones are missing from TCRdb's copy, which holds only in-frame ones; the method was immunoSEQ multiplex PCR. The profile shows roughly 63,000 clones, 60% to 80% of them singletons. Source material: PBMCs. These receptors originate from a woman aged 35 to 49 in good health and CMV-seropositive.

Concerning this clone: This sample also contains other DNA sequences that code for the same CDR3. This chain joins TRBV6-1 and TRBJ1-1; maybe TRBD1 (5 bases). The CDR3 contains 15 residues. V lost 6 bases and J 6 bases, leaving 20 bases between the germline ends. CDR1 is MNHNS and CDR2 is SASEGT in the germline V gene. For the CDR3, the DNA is TGTGCCAGCAGCCAAGCCATTGACAGATCGGCTGAAGCTTTCTTT. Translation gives CASSQAIDRSAEAFF.

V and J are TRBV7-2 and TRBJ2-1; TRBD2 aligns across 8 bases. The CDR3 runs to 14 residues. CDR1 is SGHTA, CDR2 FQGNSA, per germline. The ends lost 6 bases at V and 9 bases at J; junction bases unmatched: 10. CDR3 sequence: CASRSRGGQGEQFF. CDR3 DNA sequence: TGTGCCAGCAGGTCTCGGGGGGGCCAAGGTGAGCAGTTCTTC.

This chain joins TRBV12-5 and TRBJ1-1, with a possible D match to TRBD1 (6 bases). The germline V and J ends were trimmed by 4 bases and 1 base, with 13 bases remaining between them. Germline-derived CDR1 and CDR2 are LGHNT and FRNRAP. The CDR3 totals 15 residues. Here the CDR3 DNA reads TGTGCTAGTGGTTCCTACACGACAGGGAACACTGAAGCTTTCTTT. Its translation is CASGSYTTGNTEAFF.

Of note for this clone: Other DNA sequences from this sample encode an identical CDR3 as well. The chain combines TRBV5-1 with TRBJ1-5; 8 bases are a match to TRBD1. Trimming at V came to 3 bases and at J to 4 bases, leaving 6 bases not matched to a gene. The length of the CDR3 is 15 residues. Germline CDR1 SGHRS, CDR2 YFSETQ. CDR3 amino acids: CASSSDGQGNQPQHF. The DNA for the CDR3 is TGCGCCAGCAGCTCGGACGGACAGGGAAATCAGCCCCAGCATTTT.

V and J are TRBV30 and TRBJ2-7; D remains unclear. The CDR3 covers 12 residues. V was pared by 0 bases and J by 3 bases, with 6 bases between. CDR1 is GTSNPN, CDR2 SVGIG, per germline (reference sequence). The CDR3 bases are TGTGCCTGGAGTGTAACCAGCTACGAGCAGTACTTC. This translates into CAWSVTSYEQYF. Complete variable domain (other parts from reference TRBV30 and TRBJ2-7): SQTIHQWPATLVQPVGSPLSLECTVEGTSNPNLYWYRQAAGRGLQLLFYSVGIGQISSEVPQNLSASRPQDRQFILSSKKLLLSDSGFYLCAWSVTSYEQYFGPGTRLTVT.

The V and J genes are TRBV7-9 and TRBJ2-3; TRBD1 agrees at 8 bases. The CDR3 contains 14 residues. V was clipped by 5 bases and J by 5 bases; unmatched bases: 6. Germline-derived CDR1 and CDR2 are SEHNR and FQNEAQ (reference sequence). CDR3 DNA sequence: TGTGCCAGCAGCACAGGACAGGGCGGAGATACGCAGTATTTT. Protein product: CASSTGQGGDTQYF.

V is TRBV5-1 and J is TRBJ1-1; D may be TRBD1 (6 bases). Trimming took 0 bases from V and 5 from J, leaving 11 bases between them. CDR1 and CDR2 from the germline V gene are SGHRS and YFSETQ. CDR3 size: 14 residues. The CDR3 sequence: CASSLDQGRTEAFF. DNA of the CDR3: TGCGCCAGCAGCTTGGATCAGGGGAGAACTGAAGCTTTCTTT.

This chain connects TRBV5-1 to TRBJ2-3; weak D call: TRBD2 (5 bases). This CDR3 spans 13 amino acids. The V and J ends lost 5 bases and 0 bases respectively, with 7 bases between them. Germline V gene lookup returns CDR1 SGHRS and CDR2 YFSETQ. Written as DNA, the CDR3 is TGCGCCAGCAGACTAGGGAGCACAGATACGCAGTATTTT. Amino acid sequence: CASRLGSTDTQYF.

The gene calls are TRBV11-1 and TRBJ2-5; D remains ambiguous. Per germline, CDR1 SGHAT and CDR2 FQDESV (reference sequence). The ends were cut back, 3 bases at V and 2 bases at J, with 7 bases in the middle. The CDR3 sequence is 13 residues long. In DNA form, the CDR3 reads TGTGCCAGCAGCTTCGGGTCTCAAGAGACCCAGTACTTC. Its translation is CASSFGSQETQYF.

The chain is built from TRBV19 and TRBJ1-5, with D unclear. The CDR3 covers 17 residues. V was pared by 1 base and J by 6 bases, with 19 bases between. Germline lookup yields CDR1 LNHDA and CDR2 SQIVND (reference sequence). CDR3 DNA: TGTGCCAGTAGTATAGCGTCCCACAGAAAGGCCCGTCAGCCCCAGCATTTT. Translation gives CASSIASHRKARQPQHF.

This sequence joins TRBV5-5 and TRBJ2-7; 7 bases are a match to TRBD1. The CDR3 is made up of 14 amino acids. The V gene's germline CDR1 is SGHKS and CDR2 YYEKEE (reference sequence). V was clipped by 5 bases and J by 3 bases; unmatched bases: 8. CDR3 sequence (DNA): TGTGCCAGCAGTGACAGGGCTGGTCTCTACGAGCAGTACTTC. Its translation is CASSDRAGLYEQYF.

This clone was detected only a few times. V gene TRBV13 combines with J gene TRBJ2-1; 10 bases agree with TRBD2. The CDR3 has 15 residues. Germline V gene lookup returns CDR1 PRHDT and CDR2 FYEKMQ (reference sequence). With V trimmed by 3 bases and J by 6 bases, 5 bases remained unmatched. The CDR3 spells CASSLHQRGGNEQFF. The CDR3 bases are TGTGCCAGCAGCTTGCACCAGCGGGGGGGCAATGAGCAGTTCTTC.

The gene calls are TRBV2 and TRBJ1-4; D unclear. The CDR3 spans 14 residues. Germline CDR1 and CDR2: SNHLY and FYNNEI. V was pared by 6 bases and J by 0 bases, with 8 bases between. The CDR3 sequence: CASRPVSTNEKLFF. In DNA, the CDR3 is TGTGCCAGCAGGCCGGTGTCAACTAATGAAAAACTGTTTTTT.

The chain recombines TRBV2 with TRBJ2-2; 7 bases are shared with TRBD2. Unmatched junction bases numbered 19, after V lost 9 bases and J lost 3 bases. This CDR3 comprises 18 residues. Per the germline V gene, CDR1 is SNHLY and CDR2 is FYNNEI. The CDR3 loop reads CASQPGGETRTYTGELFF. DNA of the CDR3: TGTGCCAGTCAACCTGGGGGGGAGACCCGAACGTACACCGGGGAGCTGTTTTTT.

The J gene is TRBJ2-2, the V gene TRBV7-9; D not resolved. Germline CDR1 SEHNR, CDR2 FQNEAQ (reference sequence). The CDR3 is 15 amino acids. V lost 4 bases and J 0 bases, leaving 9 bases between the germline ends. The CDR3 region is CASSSPPTNTGELFF. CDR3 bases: TGTGCCAGCAGCTCCCCACCTACGAACACCGGGGAGCTGTTTTTT.

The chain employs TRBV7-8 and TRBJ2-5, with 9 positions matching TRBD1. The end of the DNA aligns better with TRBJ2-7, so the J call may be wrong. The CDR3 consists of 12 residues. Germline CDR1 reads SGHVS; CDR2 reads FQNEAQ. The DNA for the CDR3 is TGTGCCAGCTCCCGGACAGGGGCCGAGCAGTACTTC. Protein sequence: CASSRTGAEQYF.

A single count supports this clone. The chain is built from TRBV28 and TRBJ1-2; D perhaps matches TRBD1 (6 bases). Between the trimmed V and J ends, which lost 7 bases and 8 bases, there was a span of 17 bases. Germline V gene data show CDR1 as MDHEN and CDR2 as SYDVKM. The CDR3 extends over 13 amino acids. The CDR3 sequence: CASILGGARGYTF. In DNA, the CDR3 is TGTGCCAGCATTCTCGGGGGGGCGAGGGGCTACACCTTC.

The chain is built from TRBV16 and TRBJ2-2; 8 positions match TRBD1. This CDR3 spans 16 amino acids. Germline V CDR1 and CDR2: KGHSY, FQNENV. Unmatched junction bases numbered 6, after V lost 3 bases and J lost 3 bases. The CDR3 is CASSHWATGDTGELFF. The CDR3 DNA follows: TGTGCCAGCAGCCACTGGGCGACAGGGGACACCGGGGAGCTGTTTTTT.

This CDR3 reads CASSLRGEARTGELFF. CDR3 coding DNA: TGTGCCAGCAGTTTACGAGGGGAGGCCCGGACCGGGGAGCTGTTTTTT. The rearrangement joins TRBV27 to TRBJ2-2; possibly TRBD2 for D (6 bases). This CDR3 is 16 amino acids long. Germline CDR1 MNHEY, CDR2 SMNVEV (reference sequence). The V gene lost 2 bases and the J gene lost 5 bases, with 15 bases spanning the gap.

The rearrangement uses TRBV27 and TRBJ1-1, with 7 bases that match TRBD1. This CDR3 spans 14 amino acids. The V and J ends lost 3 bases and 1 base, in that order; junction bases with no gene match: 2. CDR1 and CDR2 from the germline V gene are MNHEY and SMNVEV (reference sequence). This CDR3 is CASSFRQGNTEAFF. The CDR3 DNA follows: TGTGCCAGCAGTTTCAGACAGGGGAACACTGAAGCTTTCTTT.

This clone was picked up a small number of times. The CDR3 spells CASSTGGGSYEQYF. The CDR3 DNA reads TGTGCCAGCTCCACTGGCGGGGGCTCCTACGAGCAGTACTTC. This chain connects TRBV2 to TRBJ2-7; 7 bases are a match to TRBD2. J lost 0 bases, V lost 8 bases, and 7 bases had no gene match. Germline lookup yields CDR1 SNHLY and CDR2 FYNNEI. The CDR3 totals 14 residues.

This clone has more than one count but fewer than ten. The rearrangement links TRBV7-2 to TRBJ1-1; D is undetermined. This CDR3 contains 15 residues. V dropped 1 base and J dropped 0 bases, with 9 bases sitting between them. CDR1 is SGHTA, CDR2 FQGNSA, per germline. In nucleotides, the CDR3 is TGTGCCAGCAGCTTAGGCGCAGGCTTGAACACTGAAGCTTTCTTT. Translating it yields CASSLGAGLNTEAFF.

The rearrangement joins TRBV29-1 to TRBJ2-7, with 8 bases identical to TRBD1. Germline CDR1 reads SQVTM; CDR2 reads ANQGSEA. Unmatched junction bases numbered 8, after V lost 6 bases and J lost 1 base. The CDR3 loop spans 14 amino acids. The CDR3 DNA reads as TGCAGCGTGTCCACAGGGGGACGATCCTACGAGCAGTACTTC. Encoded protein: CSVSTGGRSYEQYF.

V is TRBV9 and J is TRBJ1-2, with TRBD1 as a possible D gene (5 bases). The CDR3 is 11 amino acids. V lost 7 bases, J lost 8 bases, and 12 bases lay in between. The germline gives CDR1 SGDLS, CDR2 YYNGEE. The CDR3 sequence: CASRNGGGYTF. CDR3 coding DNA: TGTGCCAGCCGAAACGGGGGGGGCTACACCTTC.

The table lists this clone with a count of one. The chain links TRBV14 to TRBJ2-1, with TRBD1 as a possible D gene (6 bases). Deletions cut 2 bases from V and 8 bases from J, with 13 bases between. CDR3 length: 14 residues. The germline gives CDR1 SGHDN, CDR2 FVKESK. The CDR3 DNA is TGTGCCAGCAGCCAACGGTGGGGGCGGGATGAGCAGTTCTTC. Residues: CASSQRWGRDEQFF.

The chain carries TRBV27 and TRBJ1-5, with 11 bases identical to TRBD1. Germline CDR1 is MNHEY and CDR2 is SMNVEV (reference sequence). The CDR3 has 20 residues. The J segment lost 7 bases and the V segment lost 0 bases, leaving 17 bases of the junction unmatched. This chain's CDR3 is CASSLSYPGQGAAIGQPQHF. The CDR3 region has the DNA TGTGCCAGCAGTTTATCATATCCCGGACAGGGGGCGGCTATAGGGCAGCCCCAGCATTTT.

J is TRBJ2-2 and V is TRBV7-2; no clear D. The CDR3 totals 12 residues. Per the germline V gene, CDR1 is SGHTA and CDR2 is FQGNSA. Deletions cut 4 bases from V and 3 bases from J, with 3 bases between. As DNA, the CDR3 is TGTGCCAGCAGCTCCTACACCGGGGAGCTGTTTTTT. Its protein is CASSSYTGELFF.